This T cell receptor beta chain was profiled in a study of T cell changes during pregnancy in multiple sclerosis. CDR3 size: 16 residues. Germline CDR1 is SGHTA and CDR2 is FQGNSA. With 5 bases clipped from V and 1 base from J, the junction kept 9 bases outside the gene matches. This clone appeared a single time. Assay used: immunoSEQ multiplex PCR; TCRdb lists only in-frame clones, some missing. The sample contains tens of thousands of clones, almost 95% of which appear only once. The TCR sequence derives from a female donor with multiple sclerosis, enrolled in a pregnancy study. The specimen sequenced was peripheral blood. The rearrangement joins TRBV7-2 to TRBJ1-1, with 8 bases aligning to TRBD1. The CDR3 sequence is CASSPTGQVSNTEAFF. In DNA form, the CDR3 reads TGTGCCAGCAGCCCTACGGGACAGGTCTCGAACACTGAAGCTTTCTTT.